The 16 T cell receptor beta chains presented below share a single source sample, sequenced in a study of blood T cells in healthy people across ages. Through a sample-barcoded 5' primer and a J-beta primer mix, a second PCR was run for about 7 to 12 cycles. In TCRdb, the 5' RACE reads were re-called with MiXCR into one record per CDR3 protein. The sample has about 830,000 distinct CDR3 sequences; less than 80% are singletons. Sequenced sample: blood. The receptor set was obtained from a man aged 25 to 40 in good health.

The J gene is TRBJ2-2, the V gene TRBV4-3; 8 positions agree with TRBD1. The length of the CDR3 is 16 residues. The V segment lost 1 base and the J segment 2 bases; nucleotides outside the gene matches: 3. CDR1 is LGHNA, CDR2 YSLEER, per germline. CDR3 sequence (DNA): TGCGCCAGCAGCCAAGGGACAGGGTCAAACACCGGGGAGCTGTTTTTT. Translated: CASSQGTGSNTGELFF.

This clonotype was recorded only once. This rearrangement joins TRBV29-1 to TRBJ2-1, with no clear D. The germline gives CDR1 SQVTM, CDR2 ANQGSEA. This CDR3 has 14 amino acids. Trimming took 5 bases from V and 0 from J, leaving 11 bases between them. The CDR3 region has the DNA TGCAGCGTTTATTCCATCAGCTCCTACAATGAGCAGTTCTTC. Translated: CSVYSISSYNEQFF.

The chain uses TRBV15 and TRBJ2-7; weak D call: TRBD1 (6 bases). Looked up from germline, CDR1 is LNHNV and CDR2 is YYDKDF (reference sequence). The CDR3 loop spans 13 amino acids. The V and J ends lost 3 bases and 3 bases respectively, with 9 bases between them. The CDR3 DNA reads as TGTGCCACCAGCAGTAGGGGGAACTACGAGCAGTACTTC. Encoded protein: CATSSRGNYEQYF. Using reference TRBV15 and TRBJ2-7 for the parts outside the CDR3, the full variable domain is DAMVIQNPRYQVTQFGKPVTLSCSQTLNHNVMYWYQQKSSQAPKLLFHYYDKDFNNEADTPDNFQSRRPNTSFCFLDIRSPGLGDTAMYLCATSSRGNYEQYFGPGTRLTVT.

For the CDR3, the DNA is TGTGCCAGCACTCTCCAGGCGGGCCTGTCCCATACGCAGTATTTT. Protein: CASTLQAGLSHTQYF. The chain couples TRBV6-6 to TRBJ2-3, with a weak D call TRBD2 (5 bases). V lost 7 bases to trimming and J lost 7 bases, with 21 bases between them. Germline assignment: CDR1 MNHNY and CDR2 SVGAGI (reference sequence). CDR3 length equals 15 residues.

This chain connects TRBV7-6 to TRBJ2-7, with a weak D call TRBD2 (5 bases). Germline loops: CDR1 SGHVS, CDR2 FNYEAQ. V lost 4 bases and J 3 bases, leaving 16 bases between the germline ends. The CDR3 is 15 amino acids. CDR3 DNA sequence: TGTGCCAGCAGCTCAGAAGAGGGCACACACTACGAGCAGTACTTC. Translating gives CASSSEEGTHYEQYF.

The CDR3 sequence: CASSFSRGGRSEQFF. In DNA form, the CDR3 reads TGTGCCAGCAGCTTTAGCAGGGGGGGCAGGAGTGAGCAGTTCTTC. The chain couples TRBV7-2 to TRBJ2-1, with D perhaps assigned TRBD1 or TRBD2 (7 bases each). Per the germline V gene, CDR1 is SGHTA and CDR2 is FQGNSA. V gave up 3 bases and J gave up 9 bases, with 18 bases separating them. The length of the CDR3 is 15 residues.

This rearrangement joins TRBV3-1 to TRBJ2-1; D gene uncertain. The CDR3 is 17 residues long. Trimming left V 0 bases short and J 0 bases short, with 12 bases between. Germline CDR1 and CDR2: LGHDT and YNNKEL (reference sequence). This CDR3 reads CASSQDLWRSSYNEQFF. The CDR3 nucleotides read TGTGCCAGCAGCCAAGACCTCTGGCGGAGCTCCTACAATGAGCAGTTCTTC.

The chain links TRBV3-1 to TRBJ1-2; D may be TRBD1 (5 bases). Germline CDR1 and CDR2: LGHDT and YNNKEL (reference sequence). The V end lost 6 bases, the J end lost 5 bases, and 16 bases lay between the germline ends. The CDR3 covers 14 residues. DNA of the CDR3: TGTGCCAGCAGGGGGACCGGGCGAGTTTATGGCTACACCTTC. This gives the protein CASRGTGRVYGYTF.

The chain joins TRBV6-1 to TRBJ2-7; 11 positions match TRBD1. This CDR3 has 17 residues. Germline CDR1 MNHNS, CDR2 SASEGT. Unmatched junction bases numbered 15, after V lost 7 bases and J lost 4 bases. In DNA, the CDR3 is TGTGCCAGCATCCCTACGCGGGACAGGGGGGGTAGGTACGAGCAGTACTTC. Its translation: CASIPTRDRGGRYEQYF.

The CDR3 bases are TGTGCCAGCAGCCAAGACAGGGCAGCAGTTGGTTACGAGCAGTACTTC. This codes for CASSQDRAAVGYEQYF. This chain joins TRBV6-2 or TRBV6-3 and TRBJ2-7; TRBD1 matches at 7 bases. Germline CDR1 reads MNHEY; CDR2 reads SVGEGT. J lost 4 bases, V lost 6 bases, and 15 bases had no gene match. The CDR3 consists of 16 residues.

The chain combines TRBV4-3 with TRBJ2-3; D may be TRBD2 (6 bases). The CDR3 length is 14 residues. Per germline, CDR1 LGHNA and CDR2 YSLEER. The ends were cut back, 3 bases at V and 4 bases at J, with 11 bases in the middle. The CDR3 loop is CASSQESGADTQYF. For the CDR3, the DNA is TGCGCCAGCAGCCAGGAGTCGGGGGCAGATACGCAGTATTTT.

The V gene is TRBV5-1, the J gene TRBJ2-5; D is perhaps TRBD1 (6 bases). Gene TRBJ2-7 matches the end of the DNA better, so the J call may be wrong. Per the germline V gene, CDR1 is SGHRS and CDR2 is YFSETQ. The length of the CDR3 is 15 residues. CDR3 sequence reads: CASSSPPQGIHEQYF. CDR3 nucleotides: TGCGCCAGCAGCAGTCCGCCCCAGGGGATCCACGAGCAGTACTTC.

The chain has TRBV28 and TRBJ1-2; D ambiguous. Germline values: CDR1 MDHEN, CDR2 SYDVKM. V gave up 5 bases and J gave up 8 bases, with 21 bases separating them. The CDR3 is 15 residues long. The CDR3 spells CASSPPDGLEEGYTF. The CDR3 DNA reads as TGTGCCAGCAGTCCACCGGACGGCCTGGAGGAGGGCTACACCTTC.

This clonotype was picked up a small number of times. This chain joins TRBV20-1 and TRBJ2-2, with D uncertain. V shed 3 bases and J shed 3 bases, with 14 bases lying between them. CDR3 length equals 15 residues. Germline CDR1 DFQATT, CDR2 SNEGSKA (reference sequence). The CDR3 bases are TGCAGTGCTAGCGACGGTCTGGCTGACACCGGGGAGCTGTTTTTT. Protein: CSASDGLADTGELFF.

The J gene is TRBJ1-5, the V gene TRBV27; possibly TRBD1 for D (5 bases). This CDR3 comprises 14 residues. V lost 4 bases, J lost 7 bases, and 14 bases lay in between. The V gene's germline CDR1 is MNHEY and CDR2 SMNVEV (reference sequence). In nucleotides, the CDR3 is TGTGCCAGCAGTTATGGGCCGCAGGGACAGCCCCAGCATTTT. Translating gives CASSYGPQGQPQHF.

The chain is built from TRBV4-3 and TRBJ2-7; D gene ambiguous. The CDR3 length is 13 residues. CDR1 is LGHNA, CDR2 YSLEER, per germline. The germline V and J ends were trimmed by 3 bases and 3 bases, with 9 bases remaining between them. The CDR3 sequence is CASSQGSYYEQYF. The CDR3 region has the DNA TGCGCCAGCAGCCAGGGATCCTACTACGAGCAGTACTTC.